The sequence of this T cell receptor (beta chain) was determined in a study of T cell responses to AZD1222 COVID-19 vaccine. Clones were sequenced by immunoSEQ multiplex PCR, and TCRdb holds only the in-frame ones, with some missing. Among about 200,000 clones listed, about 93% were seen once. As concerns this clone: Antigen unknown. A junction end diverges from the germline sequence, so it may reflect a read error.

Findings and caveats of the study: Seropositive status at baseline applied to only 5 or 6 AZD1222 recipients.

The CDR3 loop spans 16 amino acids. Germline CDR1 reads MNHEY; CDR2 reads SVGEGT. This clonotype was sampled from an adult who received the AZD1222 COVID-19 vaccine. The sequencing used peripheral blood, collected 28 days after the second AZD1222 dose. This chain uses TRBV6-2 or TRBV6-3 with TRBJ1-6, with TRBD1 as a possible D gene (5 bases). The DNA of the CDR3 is TGTGCCAGCAGCTACTCCGGGACGGCCGGGGGGACACCCCTCCACTTT. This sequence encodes CASSYSGTAGGTPLHF.